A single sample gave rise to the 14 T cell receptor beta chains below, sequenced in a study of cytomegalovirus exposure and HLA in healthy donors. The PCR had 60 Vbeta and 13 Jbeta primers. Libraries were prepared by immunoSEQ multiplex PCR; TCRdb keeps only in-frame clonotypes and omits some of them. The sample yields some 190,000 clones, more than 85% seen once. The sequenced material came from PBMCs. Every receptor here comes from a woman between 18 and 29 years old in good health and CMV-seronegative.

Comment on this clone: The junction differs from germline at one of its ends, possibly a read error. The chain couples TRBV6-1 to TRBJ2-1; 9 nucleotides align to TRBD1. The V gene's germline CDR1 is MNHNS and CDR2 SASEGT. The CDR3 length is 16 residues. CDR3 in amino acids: CASSQAGTGLYNEQFF. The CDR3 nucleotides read TGTGCCAGCAGTCAAGCCGGGACAGGGCTTTACAATGAGCAGTTCTTC.

CDR3 in amino acids: CASSRDTQETQYF. CDR3 DNA: TGCGCCAGCAGCAGGGACACCCAAGAGACCCAGTACTTC. The chain recombines TRBV5-1 with TRBJ2-5, with D perhaps TRBD1 (6 bases). CDR3 length equals 13 residues. Trimming removed 4 bases from V and 1 base from J, with 8 bases in between. From germline, CDR1 is SGHRS and CDR2 YFSETQ.

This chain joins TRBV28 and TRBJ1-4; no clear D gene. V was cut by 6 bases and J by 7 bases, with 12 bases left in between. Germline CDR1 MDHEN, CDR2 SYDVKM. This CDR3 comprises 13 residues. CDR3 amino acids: CASRTPGSEKLFF. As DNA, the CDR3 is TGTGCCAGCAGAACCCCGGGGTCTGAAAAACTGTTTTTT.

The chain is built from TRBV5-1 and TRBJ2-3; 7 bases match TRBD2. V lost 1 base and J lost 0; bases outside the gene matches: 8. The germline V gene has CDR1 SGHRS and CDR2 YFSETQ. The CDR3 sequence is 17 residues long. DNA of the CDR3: TGCGCCAGCAGCTTGTTTCCCCTGGGAGGGAGCACAGATACGCAGTATTTT. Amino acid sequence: CASSLFPLGGSTDTQYF.

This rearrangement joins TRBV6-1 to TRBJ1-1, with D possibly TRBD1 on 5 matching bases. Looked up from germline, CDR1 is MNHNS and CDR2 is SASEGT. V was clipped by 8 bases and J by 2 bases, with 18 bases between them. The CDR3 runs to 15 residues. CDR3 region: CASSHTGFKNTEAFF. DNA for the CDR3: TGTGCCAGCTCGCATACAGGTTTCAAAAACACTGAAGCTTTCTTT.

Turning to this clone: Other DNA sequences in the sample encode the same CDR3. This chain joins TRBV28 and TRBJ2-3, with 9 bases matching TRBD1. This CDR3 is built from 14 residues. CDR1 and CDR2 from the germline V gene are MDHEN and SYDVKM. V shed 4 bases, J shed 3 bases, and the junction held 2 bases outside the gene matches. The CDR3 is CASSSGQGTDTQYF. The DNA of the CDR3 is TGTGCCAGCAGTTCCGGACAGGGGACAGATACGCAGTATTTT.

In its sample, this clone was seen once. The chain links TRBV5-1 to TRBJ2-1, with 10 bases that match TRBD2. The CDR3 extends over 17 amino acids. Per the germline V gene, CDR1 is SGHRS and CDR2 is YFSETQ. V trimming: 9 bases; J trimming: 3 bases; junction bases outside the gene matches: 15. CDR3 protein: CATSQTSGAPIYNEQFF. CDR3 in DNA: TGCGCCACCTCACAAACTAGCGGGGCCCCTATCTACAATGAGCAGTTCTTC.

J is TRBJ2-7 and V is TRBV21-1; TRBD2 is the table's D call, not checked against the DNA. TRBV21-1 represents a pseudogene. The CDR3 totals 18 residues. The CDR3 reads CASSKGGRVGREAYEQYF. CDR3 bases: TGTGCCAGCAGCAAAGGAGGGAGGGTGGGGCGGGAGGCCTACGAGCAGTACTTC.

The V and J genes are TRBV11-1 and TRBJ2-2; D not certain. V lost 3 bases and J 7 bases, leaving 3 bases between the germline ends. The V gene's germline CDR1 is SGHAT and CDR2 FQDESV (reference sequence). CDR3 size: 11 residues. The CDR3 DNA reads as TGTGCCAGCAGCTTCCTCGGGGAGCTGTTTTTT. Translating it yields CASSFLGELFF. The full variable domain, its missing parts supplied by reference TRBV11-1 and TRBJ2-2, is EAEVAQSPRYKITEKSQAVAFWCDPISGHATLYWYRQILGQGPELLVQFQDESVVDDSQLPKDRFSAERLKGVDSTLKIQPAELGDSAMYLCASSFLGELFFGEGSRLTVL.

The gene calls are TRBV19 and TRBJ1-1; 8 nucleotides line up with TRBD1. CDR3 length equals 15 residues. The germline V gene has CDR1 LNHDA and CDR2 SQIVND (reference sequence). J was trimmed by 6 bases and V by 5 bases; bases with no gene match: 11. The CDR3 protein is CASSHLGQGGAEAFF. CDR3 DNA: TGTGCCAGTAGTCACCTCGGACAGGGAGGGGCTGAAGCTTTCTTT.

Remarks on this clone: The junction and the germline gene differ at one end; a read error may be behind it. The CDR3 protein is CASSLNGRETQYF. Written as DNA, the CDR3 is TGTGCTAGCAGCTTAAATGGGAGAGAGACCCAGTACTTC. The chain employs TRBV7-7 and TRBJ2-5, with D perhaps matching TRBD2 (5 bases). The germline gives CDR1 SSHAT, CDR2 FNYEAQ (reference sequence). CDR3 size: 13 residues.

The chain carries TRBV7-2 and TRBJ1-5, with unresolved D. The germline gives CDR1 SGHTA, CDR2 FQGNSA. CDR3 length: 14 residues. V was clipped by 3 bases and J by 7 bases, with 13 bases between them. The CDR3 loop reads CASSLRLGGQPQHF. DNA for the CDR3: TGTGCCAGCAGCTTGAGACTCGGTGGCCAGCCCCAGCATTTT.

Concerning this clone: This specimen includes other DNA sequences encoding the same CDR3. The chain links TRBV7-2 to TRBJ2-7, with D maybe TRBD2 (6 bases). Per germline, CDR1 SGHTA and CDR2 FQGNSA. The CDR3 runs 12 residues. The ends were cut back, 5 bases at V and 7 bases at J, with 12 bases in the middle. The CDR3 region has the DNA TGTGCCAGCAGCCCACGCGGAGGGGAGCAGTACTTC. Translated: CASSPRGGEQYF.

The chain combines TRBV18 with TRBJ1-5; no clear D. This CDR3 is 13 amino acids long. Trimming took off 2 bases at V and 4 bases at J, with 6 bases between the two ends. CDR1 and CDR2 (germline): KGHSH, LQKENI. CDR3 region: CASSPDGNQPQHF. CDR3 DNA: TGTGCCAGCTCACCAGACGGGAATCAGCCCCAGCATTTT.